This record concerns one T cell receptor (beta chain) sequence. One entry per CDR3 protein, called by TCRdb with MiXCR from the 5' RACE reads. The top ten hold 0.75% to 1% of the sample, which has hundreds of thousands of distinct CDR3 sequences, approximately 9% seen once. The record originates from a study of identical twins. These data were also reused for a study on yellow fever vaccine responses in identical twins.

The origin of this receptor is a woman under 30 in good health. The specimen sequenced was PBMCs.

This chain's CDR3 is CASRPQTGYSPLHF. The CDR3, as DNA: TGTGCCAGCAGACCTCAGACAGGTTATTCACCCCTCCACTTT. The J gene is TRBJ1-6, the V gene TRBV28, with D possibly matching TRBD1 (6 bases). V gave up 6 bases and J gave up 8 bases, with 14 bases separating them. This CDR3 is 14 amino acids long. The germline V gene encodes CDR1 MDHEN and CDR2 SYDVKM.